This T cell receptor beta chain was retrieved from a study of blood T cells in healthy people across ages. Study as a whole: Template switching recovered approximately one barcoded beta molecule for every two T cells.

Germline V lookup: CDR1 KGHSH, CDR2 LQKENI. This CDR3 spans 17 amino acids. For the second PCR, which ran for about 7 to 11 cycles, a sample-barcoded 5' primer and a J-beta primer mix were used. TCRdb ran MiXCR on the 5' RACE reads and lists one entry per CDR3 protein. Seen here are about 1,600,000 distinct CDR3 sequences, roughly 45% observed once, and the top ten hold 7.9%. Of note for this clonotype: The junction does not match germline at one end; this may be a read error.

What was sequenced was blood. The rearrangement uses TRBV18 and TRBJ1-6; weak D call: TRBD1 (5 bases). This clonotype was sampled from a woman under 30 in good health. The CDR3 loop reads CAGSPMRQGTGESPLHF. CDR3 nucleotide sequence: TGTGCCGGCTCACCAATGAGGCAAGGGACTGGAGAATCACCCCTCCACTTT.